This TCR beta chain appears in the sequencing data of a study of cytomegalovirus exposure and HLA in healthy donors. Study summary: The roughly 700 first-cohort repertoires shared a platform with the approximately 120 validation repertoires, as reported in a later analysis. Study-wide results and limits: The classifier reportedly diagnosed cytomegalovirus status with high specificity and sensitivity. Over 150 TCR beta chains were listed as cytomegalovirus-associated. While the bulk of TCR sequences proved rare, some public TCRs turned up in many donors.

The CDR3 consists of 15 residues. The germline V and J ends were trimmed by 4 bases and 1 base, with 10 bases remaining between them. Germline lookup yields CDR1 SNHLY and CDR2 FYNNEI. The repertoire was sequenced with immunoSEQ multiplex PCR; TCRdb's copy has only in-frame clones and lacks some. The sample holds roughly 200,000 clones, roughly nine tenths seen once. With regard to this clone: Its antigen is currently unknown.

The clonotype originates from a man aged 25 to 40 in good health and CMV-seropositive. This chain joins TRBV2 and TRBJ1-4; no clear D. Input material: PBMCs. Written as DNA, the CDR3 is TGTGCCAGCAGTGGACCTAAGGAAACTAATGAAAAACTGTTTTTT. Translation gives CASSGPKETNEKLFF. Filled out from reference TRBV2 and TRBJ1-4, the complete variable domain reads EPEVTQTPSHQVTQMGQEVILRCVPISNHLYFYWYRQILGQKVEFLVSFYNNEISEKSEIFDDQFSVERPDGSNFTLKIRSTKLEDSAMYFCASSGPKETNEKLFFGSGTQLSVL.